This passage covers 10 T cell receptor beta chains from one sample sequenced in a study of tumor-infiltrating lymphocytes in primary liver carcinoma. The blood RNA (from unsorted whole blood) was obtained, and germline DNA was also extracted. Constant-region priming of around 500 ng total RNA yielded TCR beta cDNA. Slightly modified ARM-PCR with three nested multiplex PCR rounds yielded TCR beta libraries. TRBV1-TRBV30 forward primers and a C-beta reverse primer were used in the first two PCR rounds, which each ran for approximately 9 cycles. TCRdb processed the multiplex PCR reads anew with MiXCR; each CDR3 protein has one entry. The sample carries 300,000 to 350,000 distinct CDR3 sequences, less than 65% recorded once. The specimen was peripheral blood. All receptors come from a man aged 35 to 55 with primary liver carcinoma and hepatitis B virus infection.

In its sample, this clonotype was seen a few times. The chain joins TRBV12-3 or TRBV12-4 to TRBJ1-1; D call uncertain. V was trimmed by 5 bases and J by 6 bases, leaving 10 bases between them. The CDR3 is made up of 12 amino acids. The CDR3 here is CASSLGMAEAFF. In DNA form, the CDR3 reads TGTGCCAGCAGTCTGGGTATGGCTGAAGCTTTCTTT.

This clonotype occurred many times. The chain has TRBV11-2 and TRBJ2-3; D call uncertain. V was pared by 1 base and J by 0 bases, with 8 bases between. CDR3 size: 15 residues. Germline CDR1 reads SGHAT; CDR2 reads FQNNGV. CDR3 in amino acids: CASSLVAVSTDTQYF. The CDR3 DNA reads TGTGCCAGCAGCTTAGTGGCGGTTAGCACAGATACGCAGTATTTT.

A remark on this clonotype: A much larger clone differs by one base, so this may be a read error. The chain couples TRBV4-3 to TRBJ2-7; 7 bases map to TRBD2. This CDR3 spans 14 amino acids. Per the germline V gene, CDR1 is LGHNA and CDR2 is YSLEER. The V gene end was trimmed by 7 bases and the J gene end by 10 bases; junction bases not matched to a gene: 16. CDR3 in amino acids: CASKGGAGEGDQYF. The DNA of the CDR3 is TGCGCCAGCAAAGGAGGGGCGGGAGAGGGCGATCAGTACTTC.

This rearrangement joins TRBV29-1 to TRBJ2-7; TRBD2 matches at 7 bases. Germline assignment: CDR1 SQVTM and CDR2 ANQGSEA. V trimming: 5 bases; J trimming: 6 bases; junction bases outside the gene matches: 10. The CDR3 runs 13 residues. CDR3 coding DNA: TGCAGCGTTCAATCGAGGGGAGGGCGCGAGCAGTACGTC. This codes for CSVQSRGGREQYV.

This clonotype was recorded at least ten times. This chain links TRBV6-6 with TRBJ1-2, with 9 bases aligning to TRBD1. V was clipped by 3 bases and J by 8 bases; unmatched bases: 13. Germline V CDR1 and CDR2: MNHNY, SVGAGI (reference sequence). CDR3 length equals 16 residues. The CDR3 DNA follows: TGTGCCAGCAGTTATTTAGTGTTTTCGGACAGGGGCGGCTACACCTTC. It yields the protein CASSYLVFSDRGGYTF.

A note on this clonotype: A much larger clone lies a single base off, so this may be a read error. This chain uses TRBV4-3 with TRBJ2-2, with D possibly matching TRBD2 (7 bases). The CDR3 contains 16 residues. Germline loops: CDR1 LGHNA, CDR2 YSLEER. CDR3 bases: TGCGCCAGCGGCCAAAGTACGGAGGGGGGGACCGGGGAGCTGTTTTTT. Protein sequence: CASGQSTEGGTGELFF.

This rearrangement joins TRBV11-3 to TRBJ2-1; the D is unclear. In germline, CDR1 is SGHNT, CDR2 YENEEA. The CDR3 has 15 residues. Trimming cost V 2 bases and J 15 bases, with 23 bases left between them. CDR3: CASSLTRRPYNEWFF. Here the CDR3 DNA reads TGTGCCAGCAGCTTAACCCGGCGGCCCTACAATGAGTGGTTCTTC.

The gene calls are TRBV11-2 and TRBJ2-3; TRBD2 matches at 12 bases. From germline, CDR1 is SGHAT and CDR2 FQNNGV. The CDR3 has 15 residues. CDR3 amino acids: CISSLAGGPPDTQYF. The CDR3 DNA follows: TGTATCAGCAGCCTAGCGGGAGGGCCCCCAGATACGCAGTATTTT.

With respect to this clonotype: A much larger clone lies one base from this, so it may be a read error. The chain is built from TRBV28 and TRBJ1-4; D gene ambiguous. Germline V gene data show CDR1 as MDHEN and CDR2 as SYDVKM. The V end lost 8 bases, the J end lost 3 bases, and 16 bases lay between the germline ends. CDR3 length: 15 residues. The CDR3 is CASGGTNVANEKLFF. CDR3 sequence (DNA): TGTGCCAGCGGAGGAACGAACGTAGCTAATGAAAAACTGTTTTTT.

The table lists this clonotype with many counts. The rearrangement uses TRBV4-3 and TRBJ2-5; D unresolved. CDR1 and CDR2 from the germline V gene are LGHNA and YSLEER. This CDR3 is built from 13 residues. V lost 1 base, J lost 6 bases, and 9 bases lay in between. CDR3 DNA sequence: TGCGCCAGCAGCCAAGGGTTGGTAAAGACCCAGTACTTC. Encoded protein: CASSQGLVKTQYF.